A selection of T cell receptor beta chains follows, all from one sample in a study of blood T cell repertoires in COVID-19. Assay: immunoSEQ multiplex PCR; the TCRdb copy retains only in-frame clones and omits some. The table shows about 220,000 clones, with 82% occurring only once. Material for sequencing was PBMCs or T cells enriched from blood (not recorded which). The source is a woman aged 60-70 years who had recovered from COVID-19. Both conserved end residues are part of each CDR3. A D gene is named only where the DNA matches it firmly. The size of a clone is reported for some rows only, either as once, few or many, or as a class for expanded clones.

j_call | clone_size | v_call | d_call | cdr3_aa | cdr3_nt
TRBJ2-5 | once | TRBV3-1/TRBV3-2 | TRBD2 | CASSPVAGETQYF | TGTGCCAGCAGCCCGGTAGCGGGAGAGACCCAGTACTTC
TRBJ2-1 | NA | TRBV3-1/TRBV3-2 | TRBD1 | CASEPGQGLKLSYNEQFF | TGTGCCAGTGAACCGGGACAGGGGCTTAAACTCTCCTACAATGAGCAGTTCTTC
TRBJ2-4 | NA | TRBV19 | TRBD1 | CASSIQQTGDRGRGVQYF | TGTGCCAGTAGTATCCAACAGACGGGAGACAGGGGGCGCGGGGTTCAGTACTTC
TRBJ2-1 | NA | TRBV29-1 | TRBD2 | CSGEGPNEQFF | TGCAGCGGGGAGGGACCCAATGAGCAGTTCTTC
TRBJ1-4 | NA | TRBV5-1 | TRBD1 | CASSLGVLTGGPATNEKLFF | TGCGCCAGCAGCTTGGGGGTTCTGACAGGGGGCCCTGCAACTAATGAAAAACTGTTTTTT
TRBJ2-7 | NA | TRBV13 | TRBD1 | CASSLTGGEQYF | TGTGCCAGCAGCTTGACAGGGGGAGAGCAGTACTTC
TRBJ1-1 | few | TRBV2 | NA | CASRSMDSEAFF | TGTGCCAGCAGGAGCATGGACTCTGAAGCTTTCTTT
TRBJ1-5 | NA | TRBV6-5 | NA | CASMSGMGNQPQHF | TGTGCCAGCATGTCGGGTATGGGCAATCAGCCCCAGCATTTT
TRBJ2-1 | once | TRBV5-8 | TRBD1 | CASSRGQGDQQTQFF | TGTGCCAGCAGCCGCGGACAGGGGGACCAACAAACGCAGTTCTTC
TRBJ1-1 | NA | TRBV19 | NA | CASSIGGQMNTEAFF | TGTGCCAGTAGTATAGGGGGACAAATGAACACTGAAGCTTTCTTT
TRBJ2-3 | NA | TRBV7-3 | TRBD2 | CASSLRAGDPTDTQYF | TGTGCCAGCAGCTTAAGAGCGGGGGACCCCACAGATACGCAGTATTTT
TRBJ1-2 | NA | TRBV2 | NA | CASSEGQGNYGYTF | TGTGCCAGCAGTGAAGGGCAGGGTAACTATGGCTACACCTTC
TRBJ1-1 | NA | TRBV7-9 | NA | CASSSRGNAVAFF | TGTGCCAGCAGCTCCCGTGGCAACGCTGTAGCTTTCTTT
TRBJ1-1 | NA | TRBV19 | TRBD1 | CASSVRTGATEAFF | TGTGCCAGTAGTGTACGGACAGGGGCCACTGAAGCTTTCTTT
TRBJ2-5 | NA | TRBV5-1 | NA | CASSLPGETQYF | TGCGCCAGCAGCTTACCGGGGGAGACCCAGTACTTC
TRBJ2-1 | NA | TRBV19 | NA | CASSPGIHNEQFF | TGTGCCAGTAGTCCGGGAATACACAATGAGCAGTTCTTC
TRBJ1-2 | NA | TRBV4-3 | TRBD1 | CASSQQDRGREGGYTF | TGCGCCAGCAGCCAACAGGACAGGGGGCGAGAAGGTGGCTACACCTTC
TRBJ2-2 | NA | TRBV6-1 | NA | CASSEVWGESNTGELFF | TGTGCCAGCAGTGAAGTTTGGGGGGAATCGAACACCGGGGAGCTGTTTTTT
TRBJ1-1 | NA | TRBV11-2 | NA | CASSPQQGEAFF | TGTGCCAGCAGCCCACAGCAGGGCGAAGCTTTCTTT
TRBJ1-3 | NA | TRBV18 | NA | CASSPLDSPSGNTIYF | TGTGCCAGCTCACCCCTCGACAGTCCCTCTGGAAACACCATATATTTT
TRBJ1-5 | NA | TRBV6-5 | NA | CASSYPGSNQPQHF | TGTGCCAGCAGTTACCCAGGGAGCAATCAGCCCCAGCATTTT
TRBJ2-6 | NA | TRBV27 | TRBD1 | CASRYRGSGANVLTF | TGTGCCAGCAGATACAGGGGCTCTGGGGCCAACGTCCTGACTTTC
TRBJ1-1 | NA | TRBV6-2/TRBV6-3 | NA | CASSFSTGSGTEAFF | TGTGCCAGCAGTTTCTCGACGGGTAGTGGGACTGAAGCTTTCTTT
TRBJ1-3 | NA | TRBV9 | NA | CASSVGRGGINTIYF | TGTGCCAGCAGCGTCGGTCGGGGGGGAATAAACACCATATATTTT